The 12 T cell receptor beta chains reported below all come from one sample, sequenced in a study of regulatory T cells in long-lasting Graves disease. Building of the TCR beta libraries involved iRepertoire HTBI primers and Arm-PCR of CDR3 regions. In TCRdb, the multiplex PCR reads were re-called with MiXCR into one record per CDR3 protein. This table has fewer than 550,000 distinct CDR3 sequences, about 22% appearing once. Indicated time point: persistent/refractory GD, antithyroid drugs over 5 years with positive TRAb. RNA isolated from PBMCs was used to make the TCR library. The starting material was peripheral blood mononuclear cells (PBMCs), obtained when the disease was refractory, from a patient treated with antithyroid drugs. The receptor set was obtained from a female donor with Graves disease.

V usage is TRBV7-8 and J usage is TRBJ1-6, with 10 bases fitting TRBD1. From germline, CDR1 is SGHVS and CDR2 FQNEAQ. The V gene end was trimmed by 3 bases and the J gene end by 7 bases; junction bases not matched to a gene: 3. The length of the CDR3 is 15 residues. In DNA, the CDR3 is TGTGCCAGCAGCTTTCCGGGACAGGGGAATTCACCCCTCCACTTT. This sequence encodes CASSFPGQGNSPLHF.

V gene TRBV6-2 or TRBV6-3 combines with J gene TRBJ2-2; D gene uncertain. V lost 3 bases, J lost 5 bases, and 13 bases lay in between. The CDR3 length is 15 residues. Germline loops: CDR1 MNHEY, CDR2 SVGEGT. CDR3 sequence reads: CASSYLLLTTGELFF. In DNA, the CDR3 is TGTGCCAGCAGTTATCTCCTACTGACTACCGGGGAGCTGTTTTTT.

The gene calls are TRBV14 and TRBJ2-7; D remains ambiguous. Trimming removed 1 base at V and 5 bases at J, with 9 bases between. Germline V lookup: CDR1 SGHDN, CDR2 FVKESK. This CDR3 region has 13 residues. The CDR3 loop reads CASSQGLYDEQYF. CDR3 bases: TGTGCCAGCAGCCAAGGTCTCTACGACGAGCAGTACTTC.

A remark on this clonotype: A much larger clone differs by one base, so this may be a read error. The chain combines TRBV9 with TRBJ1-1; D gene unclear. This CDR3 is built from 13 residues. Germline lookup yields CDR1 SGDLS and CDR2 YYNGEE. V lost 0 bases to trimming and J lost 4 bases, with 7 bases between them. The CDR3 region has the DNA TGTGCCAGCAGCGTAGCGGGGAGCACTGAAGCTTTCTTT. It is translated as CASSVAGSTEAFF.

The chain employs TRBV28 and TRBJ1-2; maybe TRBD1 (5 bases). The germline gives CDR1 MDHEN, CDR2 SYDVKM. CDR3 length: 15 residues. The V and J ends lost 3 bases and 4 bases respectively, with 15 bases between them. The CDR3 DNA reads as TGTGCCAGCAGTTTCCACCCGGGACGGCCCTATGGCTACACCTTC. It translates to CASSFHPGRPYGYTF.

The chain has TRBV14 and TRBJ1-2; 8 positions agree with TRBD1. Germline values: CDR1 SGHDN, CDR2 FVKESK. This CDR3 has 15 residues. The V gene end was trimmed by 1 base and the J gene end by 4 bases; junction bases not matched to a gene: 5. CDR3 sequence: CASSQGTGWAYGYTF. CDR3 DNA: TGTGCCAGCAGCCAAGGGACAGGGTGGGCCTATGGCTACACCTTC.

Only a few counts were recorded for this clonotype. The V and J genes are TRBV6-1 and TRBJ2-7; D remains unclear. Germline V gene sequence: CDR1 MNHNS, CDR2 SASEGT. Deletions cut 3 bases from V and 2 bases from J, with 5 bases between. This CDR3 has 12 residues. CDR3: CASSDRTYEQYF. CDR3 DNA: TGTGCCAGCAGTGACCGAACCTACGAGCAGTACTTC.

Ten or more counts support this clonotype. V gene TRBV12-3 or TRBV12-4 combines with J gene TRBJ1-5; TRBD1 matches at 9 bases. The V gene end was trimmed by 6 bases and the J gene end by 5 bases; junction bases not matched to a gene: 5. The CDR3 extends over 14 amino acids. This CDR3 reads CASSKRDRDQPQHF. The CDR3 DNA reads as TGTGCCAGCAGCAAACGGGACAGGGATCAGCCCCAGCATTTT.

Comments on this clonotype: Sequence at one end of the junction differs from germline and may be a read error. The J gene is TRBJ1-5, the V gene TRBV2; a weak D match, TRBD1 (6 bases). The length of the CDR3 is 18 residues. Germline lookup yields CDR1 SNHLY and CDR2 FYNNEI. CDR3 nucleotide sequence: TGCGCCAGCAGCCATCGGGGAGTGGGCGGGGGCGTGAATCAGCCCCAGCATTTT. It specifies CASSHRGVGGGVNQPQHF.

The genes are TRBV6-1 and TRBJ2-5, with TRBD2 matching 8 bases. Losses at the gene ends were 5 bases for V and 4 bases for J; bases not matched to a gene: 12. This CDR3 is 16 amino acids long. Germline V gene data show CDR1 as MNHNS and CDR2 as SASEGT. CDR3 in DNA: TGTGCCAGCAGTCCTTGGGGCGGGAGGTTGGCAGAGACCCAGTACTTC. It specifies CASSPWGGRLAETQYF.

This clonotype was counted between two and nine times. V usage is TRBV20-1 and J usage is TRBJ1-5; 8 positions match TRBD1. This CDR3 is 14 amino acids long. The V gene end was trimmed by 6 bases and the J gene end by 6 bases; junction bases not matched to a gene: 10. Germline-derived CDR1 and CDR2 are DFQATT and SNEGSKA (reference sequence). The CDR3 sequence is CSARTGWQGQPQHF. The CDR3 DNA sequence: TGCAGTGCCCGGACAGGGTGGCAAGGTCAGCCCCAGCATTTT.

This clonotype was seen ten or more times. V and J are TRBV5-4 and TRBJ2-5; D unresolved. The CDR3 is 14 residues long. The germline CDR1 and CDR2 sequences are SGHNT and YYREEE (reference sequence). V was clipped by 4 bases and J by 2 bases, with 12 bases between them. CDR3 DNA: TGTGCCAGCAGCGATACTCAAAGTCAAGAGACCCAGTACTTC. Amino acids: CASSDTQSQETQYF.